The T cell receptor (beta chain) under discussion was sequenced for a study of blood T cell repertoires in COVID-19. Per the authors' pipeline: Reference gene primers were amplified, and this amplification served to estimate nucleated cell counts. The method was immunoSEQ multiplex PCR; TCRdb's version includes in-frame clones alone and lacks a portion of them. The D gene and trimming were derived from the DNA, and the V and J assignments and clone size from that table. Counted here are 200,000 to 250,000 clones, 80% to 90% occurring once; the ten biggest clones make up 1.4%. Germline V CDR1 and CDR2: SGHRS, YFSETQ. CDR3 length: 15 amino acids. After removal of 5 bases from V and 9 bases from J, the junction contained 13 bases not matched to a gene.

The clonotype originates from a woman aged 40 to 50 who had recovered from COVID-19. The chain has TRBV5-1 and TRBJ1-5, with TRBD1 matching over 8 bases. Sequencing was performed on peripheral blood. CDR3 coding DNA: TGCGCCAGCAGGGAGGGACAGGATCCTAGTCGGCCCCAGCATTTT. Encoded protein: CASREGQDPSRPQHF.